This TCR beta chain emerged from a study of control samples from healthy donors and cancer patients. The repertoire was sequenced with immunoSEQ multiplex PCR; TCRdb's copy has only in-frame clones and lacks some. The sample gives roughly 400,000 clones, over 75% of which show up once; 5% to 7% is in the top ten. Sequenced material: PBMCs. The source is a man aged 40-55 years with head and neck cancer.

The CDR3 DNA reads as TGCGCCAGCAGCTTGGACGGTTACAATCAGCCCCAGCATTTT. Translation gives CASSLDGYNQPQHF. This chain connects TRBV5-1 to TRBJ1-5; D remains ambiguous. The CDR3 is made up of 14 amino acids. The germline V gene has CDR1 SGHRS and CDR2 YFSETQ. V was shortened by 0 bases and J by 3 bases, with 7 bases between the two germline ends.